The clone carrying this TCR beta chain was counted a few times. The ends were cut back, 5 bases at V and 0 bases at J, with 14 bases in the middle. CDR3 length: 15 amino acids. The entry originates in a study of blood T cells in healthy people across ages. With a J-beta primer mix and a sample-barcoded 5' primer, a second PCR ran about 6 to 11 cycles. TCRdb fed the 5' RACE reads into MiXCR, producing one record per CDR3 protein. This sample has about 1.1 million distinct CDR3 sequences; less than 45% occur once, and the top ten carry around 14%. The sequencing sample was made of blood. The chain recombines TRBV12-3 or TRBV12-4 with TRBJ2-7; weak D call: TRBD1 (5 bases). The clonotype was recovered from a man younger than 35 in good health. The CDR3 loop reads CASSPTQVSSYEQYF. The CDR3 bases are TGTGCCAGCAGTCCGACACAGGTCTCCTCCTACGAGCAGTACTTC.